These 2 T cell receptor beta chains were all obtained from the same sample, sequenced in a study of cytomegalovirus exposure and HLA in healthy donors. PCR used 60 Vbeta primers and 13 Jbeta primers. Some clones are missing from TCRdb's copy, which holds only in-frame ones; the method was immunoSEQ multiplex PCR. The profile shows about 62,000 clones, approximately 78% of them singletons. Sample: PBMCs. All receptors derive from a man aged 40-55 years in good health and CMV-seronegative.

CDR3 region: CSVVWPERTEAFF. The CDR3 DNA reads as TGCAGCGTTGTATGGCCCGAGAGGACTGAAGCTTTCTTT. The chain couples TRBV29-1 to TRBJ1-1; D gene ambiguous. The V gene lost 4 bases and the J gene lost 5 bases, with 14 bases spanning the gap. The CDR3 is 13 residues long. CDR1 and CDR2 from the germline V gene are SQVTM and ANQGSEA.

The J gene is TRBJ2-2, the V gene TRBV19; 9 nucleotides line up with TRBD1. Germline lookup yields CDR1 LNHDA and CDR2 SQIVND (reference sequence). This CDR3 has 15 amino acids. J lost 7 bases, V lost 6 bases, and 9 bases had no gene match. CDR3 region: CASSIQGAKVGELFF. CDR3 coding DNA: TGTGCCAGTAGCATACAGGGGGCGAAAGTCGGGGAGCTGTTTTTT.